These 27 T cell receptor beta chains originate from one sample sequenced in a study of tumor-infiltrating lymphocytes in primary liver carcinoma. Unsorted bulk tissue (about 18-30 mg) underwent RNA and DNA co-extraction. The input was 400 to 500 ng total RNA; TCR beta cDNA was made from it with a constant-region primer. A slightly modified ARM-PCR protocol with three nested multiplex PCR rounds produced these TCR beta libraries. It was with TRBV1-TRBV30 forward primers and a C-beta reverse primer that the first two PCR rounds were run, at 10 cycles each. Each CDR3 protein gets one entry after TCRdb re-called the multiplex PCR reads with MiXCR. This sample has roughly 20,000 distinct CDR3 sequences, with roughly 80% found just once. Sequencing was performed on liver tumor tissue from sampling region 4. Subset of the sample: tumor region T4, right-lateral pole. These receptors were taken from a woman in her twenties or thirties with primary liver carcinoma and hepatitis B virus infection.

Comments on this clonotype: The conserved final phenylalanine or tryptophan is absent from the CDR3, which likely points to a read error. The J gene is TRBJ1-2, the V gene TRBV6-2 or TRBV6-3; D remains ambiguous. From germline, CDR1 is MNHEY and CDR2 SVGEGT. This CDR3 contains 15 residues. CDR3 residues: CASSLPGEGNFGYTL. CDR3 bases: TGTGCCAGCAGCCTCCCGGGAGAGGGTAACTTTGGCTACACCCTC.

The genes are TRBV12-3 or TRBV12-4 and TRBJ1-1, with D possibly matching TRBD1 (5 bases). The CDR3 is 15 amino acids. With 9 bases removed from V and 0 bases from J, the gap between germline ends came to 17 bases. The CDR3 sequence is CASRLKGNVNTEAFF. CDR3 coding DNA: TGTGCCAGTAGACTGAAGGGGAACGTGAACACTGAAGCTTTCTTT.

Note on this clonotype: An end of the junction differs from the germline gene, which may be a read error. This chain links TRBV11-3 with TRBJ1-6; D ambiguous. The CDR3 runs to 15 residues. CDR1 is SGHNT, CDR2 YENEEA, per germline. CDR3 DNA sequence: TGTGCCAGTAGATTTAAGTGGAGCTATAATTCACCCCTGCACTTT. It translates to CASRFKWSYNSPLHF.

For this clonotype: The junction differs from germline at one of its ends, possibly a read error. The chain carries TRBV4-3 and TRBJ2-7, with D unresolved. This CDR3 has 16 residues. The germline V gene has CDR1 LGHNA and CDR2 YSLEER. The CDR3 protein is CASSQLVSRYSYEQYF. CDR3 in DNA: TGCGCCAGTAGCCAATTAGTCAGCCGGTACTCCTACGAGCAGTACTTC.

Details on this clonotype: In this CDR3 the conserved last residue, phenylalanine or tryptophan, is missing, so a read error is likely. The V call is TRBV4-3, the J call TRBJ1-2; D is unclear. CDR1 and CDR2 from the germline V gene are LGHNA and YSLEER. CDR3 length equals 14 residues. V lost 5 bases and J 4 bases, leaving 14 bases between the germline ends. As DNA, the CDR3 is TGCGCCAGCAGCGCTGAGTTTGAGACCTATGGCTACACCTTA. It specifies CASSAEFETYGYTL.

Note on this clonotype: Germline and junction disagree at one end, which may indicate a read error. The V call is TRBV11-2, the J call TRBJ2-1; D not resolved. CDR3 length: 12 amino acids. The germline CDR1 and CDR2 sequences are SGHAT and FQNNGV. The CDR3 sequence is CGSSFLNGERFF. The CDR3 DNA reads as TGTGGCAGTAGCTTTCTTAATGGTGAGCGGTTCTTC.

The rearrangement links TRBV4-3 to TRBJ2-1; 9 nucleotides match TRBD2. Germline CDR1 and CDR2: LGHNA and YSLEER. The CDR3 runs 16 residues. V gave up 3 bases and J gave up 12 bases; unmatched junction bases: 15. The CDR3 region is CASSHNVAGVRDAQFF. In DNA form, the CDR3 reads TGCGCCAGCAGCCATAACGTAGCGGGAGTCAGAGATGCGCAGTTCTTC.

With regard to this clonotype: An end of the junction differs from the germline gene, which may be a read error. J is TRBJ1-1 and V is TRBV11-2; 12 bases agree with TRBD1. The germline CDR1 and CDR2 sequences are SGHAT and FQNNGV. CDR3 length: 20 residues. The CDR3 coding sequence is TGTGCCAGCAGCGCACGGGACAGGGGGCGCAAGAGGTCGAGTAACACTGAAGCCTTCTTT. Translation gives CASSARDRGRKRSSNTEAFF. The variable domain in full, completed from reference TRBV11-2 and TRBJ1-1, reads EAGVAQSPRYKIIEKRQSVAFWCNPISGHATLYWYQQILGQGPKLLIQFQNNGVVDDSQLPKDRFSAERLKGVDSTLKIQPAKLEDSAVYLCASSARDRGRKRSSNTEAFFGQGTRLTVV.

This clonotype is termed medium-sized. The chain uses TRBV6-1 and TRBJ1-4; TRBD1 is a possible D gene (5 bases). Germline V gene lookup returns CDR1 MNHNS and CDR2 SASEGT. The CDR3 totals 14 residues. V was pared by 6 bases and J by 7 bases, with 15 bases between. The CDR3 sequence is CASRDQGGREKLFF. In DNA, the CDR3 is TGTGCCAGCAGGGACCAGGGTGGCCGTGAAAAACTGTTTTTT.

The V gene is TRBV6-5, the J gene TRBJ2-7; D might be TRBD1 (6 bases). The CDR3 totals 15 residues. Germline lookup yields CDR1 MNHEY and CDR2 SVGAGI. The V gene lost 3 bases and the J gene lost 12 bases, with 24 bases spanning the gap. CDR3 amino acids: CASSYKDSSSYERYF. CDR3 DNA: TGTGCCAGCAGTTATAAGGACAGCAGCTCCTACGAACGGTACTTC.

Comments on this clonotype: The junction does not match germline at one end; this may be a read error. The chain couples TRBV10-2 to TRBJ2-7, with 13 bases fitting TRBD2. The germline CDR1 and CDR2 sequences are WSHSY and SAAADI. The CDR3 sequence is 14 residues long. The CDR3 DNA reads as TGCGCCAGCAATTGGACTAGCGGGGGCTATGAACAGTATTTC. Protein product: CASNWTSGGYEQYF.

As to this clonotype: An end of the junction differs from the germline gene, which may be a read error. This chain uses TRBV11-3 with TRBJ2-1; D is uncertain. Germline values: CDR1 SGHNT, CDR2 YENEEA. CDR3 length: 12 amino acids. CDR3 sequence (DNA): TGTGCCAGCGGCTTAAACGCCGATGAACAGTTCTTC. Translation: CASGLNADEQFF.

To note about this clonotype: It is likely a read error, because the conserved phenylalanine at the end of the CDR3 is missing. The chain links TRBV11-1 to TRBJ2-1, with 7 bases that match TRBD2. Per germline, CDR1 SGHAT and CDR2 FQDESV (reference sequence). The CDR3 extends over 14 amino acids. V lost 1 base, J lost 11 bases, and 8 bases stayed unmatched. The DNA for the CDR3 is TGTGCCAGCAGCTTAGGTGCGGGAGATATTAAGCAGTTCCTC. Translated, it gives CASSLGAGDIKQFL.

A remark on this clonotype: A junction boundary mismatches the germline segment, possibly from a read error. The chain links TRBV11-2 to TRBJ2-7; TRBD1 might be the D (6 bases). Looked up from germline, CDR1 is SGHAT and CDR2 is FQNNGV. There are 17 residues in the CDR3. The CDR3 reads CDSSLGGTALSSYEQYF. The CDR3 nucleotides read TGTGACAGCAGCTTAGGGGGTACAGCTCTGAGCTCCTACGAGCAATACTTC.

About this clonotype itself: A junction boundary mismatches the germline segment, possibly from a read error. The CDR3 bases are TGTGCCAGCGGCGTACTAGCGGGAGGGCCCCGTTCGAAGACCGGGGAGCTGTTTTTT. Protein: CASGVLAGGPRSKTGELFF. The chain is built from TRBV4-3 and TRBJ2-2, with TRBD2 matching 13 bases. Germline V gene lookup returns CDR1 LGHNA and CDR2 YSLEER. The CDR3 sequence is 19 residues long.

By proportion, this clonotype is medium-sized. This chain connects TRBV4-1 to TRBJ1-4; D gene ambiguous. The V and J ends lost 4 bases and 6 bases respectively, with 12 bases between them. The CDR3 is made up of 14 amino acids. Germline lookup yields CDR1 MGHRA and CDR2 YSYEKL. The CDR3: CASSPPRVHEKLFF. CDR3 nucleotide sequence: TGCGCCAGCAGCCCCCCTCGGGTACATGAAAAACTGTTTTTT.

Of note for this clonotype: At one end, the junction sequence differs from germline, possibly due to a read error. The rearrangement links TRBV6-1 to TRBJ1-2; D gene uncertain. The CDR3 contains 18 residues. Germline CDR1 and CDR2: MNHNS and SASEGT. The CDR3 DNA reads TGTGTCAGCAGTGAACGGTTCCTGGTCTTTAGATCCAACTATGGCTACACCTTC. It is translated as CVSSERFLVFRSNYGYTF.

A remark on this clonotype: The germline gene is not matched at one end of the junction; a read error may be the cause. The chain has TRBV7-9 and TRBJ2-2, with TRBD1 matching 8 bases. The CDR3 spans 16 residues. Germline-derived CDR1 and CDR2 are SEHNR and FQNEAQ (reference sequence). CDR3 bases: TGTGCCAGTAGCTTCGGACAGGGCGTCGAACCCGGGGAGCTGTTTTTT. It encodes CASSFGQGVEPGELFF.

In DNA form, the CDR3 reads TGCGCCAGCAATCACACTGTCCTTTCCAACGAGCAGTACTTC. It codes for CASNHTVLSNEQYF. J is TRBJ2-7 and V is TRBV4-3, with unresolved D. CDR3 length: 14 amino acids. In germline, CDR1 is LGHNA, CDR2 YSLEER. Trimming removed 7 bases from V and 5 bases from J, with 18 bases in between.

Turning to this clonotype: The CDR3 does not end in the conserved phenylalanine or tryptophan, so this is likely a read error. The rearrangement uses TRBV6-1 and TRBJ2-2; TRBD1 or TRBD2 may be the D gene (6 bases each). The germline V and J ends were trimmed by 2 bases and 0 bases, with 19 bases remaining between them. CDR1 MNHNS and CDR2 SASEGT come from the germline V gene. The CDR3 covers 19 residues. CDR3 nucleotides: TGTGCCAGCAGTGAAACCCTTCCCGGGGGCCCCGCGAACACCGGGGAGCTGTTTGTC. Translated: CASSETLPGGPANTGELFV.

The chain employs TRBV11-3 and TRBJ2-1; 9 bases line up with TRBD2. The germline CDR1 and CDR2 sequences are SGHNT and YENEEA. The CDR3 is 15 amino acids. The trim removed 7 bases at V and 8 bases at J, leaving 12 bases unmatched. CDR3 nucleotides: TGTGCCAGCATCCGACTTGCGGGGGGGGGTTATGAGCAGTTCTTC. The encoded protein is CASIRLAGGGYEQFF.

About this clonotype: A much more abundant neighbour one base away suggests this may be a read error. This chain joins TRBV6-1 and TRBJ1-2; D possibly corresponds to TRBD1 (5 bases). CDR3 length: 13 amino acids. Trimming removed 10 bases at V and 5 bases at J, with 17 bases between. Germline assignment: CDR1 MNHNS and CDR2 SASEGT. CDR3 residues: CANNRDGYYGYTF. The CDR3 DNA is TGTGCCAACAATAGGGACGGATATTATGGCTACACCTTC.

Note on this clonotype: The junction differs from germline at one of its ends, possibly a read error. The rearrangement joins TRBV11-2 to TRBJ2-3; D is possibly TRBD2 (5 bases). Germline CDR1 reads SGHAT; CDR2 reads FQNNGV. The CDR3 runs to 15 residues. CDR3 in amino acids: CAGRLPGQFTVTQYF. The CDR3 region has the DNA TGTGCCGGCAGACTACCGGGTCAGTTCACAGTTACGCAGTATTTT.

In regard to this clonotype: Likely a read error: the CDR3 ends without its conserved phenylalanine or tryptophan. The V and J genes are TRBV11-2 and TRBJ2-3; D gene uncertain. The CDR3 loop spans 14 amino acids. Germline V gene sequence: CDR1 SGHAT, CDR2 FQNNGV. As DNA, the CDR3 is TGTGCCAGCAGCCTACAAACTCACACAGTTACGCAGTATCTT. The encoded protein is CASSLQTHTVTQYL.

This chain links TRBV11-2 with TRBJ2-1, with D possibly matching TRBD1 (5 bases). In germline, CDR1 is SGHAT, CDR2 FQNNGV. V shed 1 base and J shed 1 base, with 8 bases lying between them. The CDR3 consists of 15 residues. The CDR3 is CASSLVPGSYNEQFF. CDR3 in DNA: TGTGCCAGCAGCTTAGTTCCAGGGTCCTACAATGAGCAGTTCTTC. Full variable domain (rest looked up from reference TRBV11-2 and TRBJ2-1): EAGVAQSPRYKIIEKRQSVAFWCNPISGHATLYWYQQILGQGPKLLIQFQNNGVVDDSQLPKDRFSAERLKGVDSTLKIQPAKLEDSAVYLCASSLVPGSYNEQFFGPGTRLTVL.

Points on this clonotype: This may arise from a read error, as a much more abundant clone is one base away. J is TRBJ2-7 and V is TRBV20-1; 9 nucleotides align to TRBD1. Germline-derived CDR1 and CDR2 are DFQATT and SNEGSKA (reference sequence). The CDR3 covers 14 residues. The V and J ends lost 8 bases and 0 bases, in that order; junction bases with no gene match: 8. CDR3 protein: CSSDRDRDSYEQYF. CDR3 DNA: TGCAGTTCTGACCGGGACAGGGACTCCTACGAGCAGTACTTC.

In its sample, this clonotype was seen many times. The chain uses TRBV19 and TRBJ1-5; D remains unclear. Deletions cut 5 bases from V and 4 bases from J, with 12 bases between. Germline loops: CDR1 LNHDA, CDR2 SQIVND (reference sequence). This CDR3 is built from 14 residues. The CDR3 bases are TGTGCCAGTAGTTATCCGGGAAATAATCAGCCCCAGCATTTT. Translation: CASSYPGNNQPQHF.